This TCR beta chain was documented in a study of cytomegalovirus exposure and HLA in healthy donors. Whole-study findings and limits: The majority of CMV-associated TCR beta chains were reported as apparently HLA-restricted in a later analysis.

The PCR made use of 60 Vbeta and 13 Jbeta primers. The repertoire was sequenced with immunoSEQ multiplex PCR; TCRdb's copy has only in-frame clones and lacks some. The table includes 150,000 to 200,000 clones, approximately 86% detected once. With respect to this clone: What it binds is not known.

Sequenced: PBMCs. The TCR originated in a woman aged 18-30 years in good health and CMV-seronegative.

In nucleotides, the CDR3 is TGCGCCAGCAGCTGGCGCAGCGGGGGGGGTATGAATGAGCAGTTCTTC. Protein: CASSWRSGGGMNEQFF. This chain connects TRBV5-1 to TRBJ2-1, with TRBD2 matching over 10 bases. From germline, CDR1 is SGHRS and CDR2 YFSETQ. The V and J ends lost 3 bases and 7 bases, in that order; junction bases with no gene match: 10. The CDR3 is 16 residues long.